These T cell receptor beta chains were read from a single sample in a study of T cells after yellow fever vaccination. TCRdb analysed the 5' RACE reads with MiXCR anew, one entry per CDR3 protein. Altogether hundreds of thousands of distinct CDR3 sequences are present, 9% to 15% being singletons, with the ten largest covering around 14%. Sequenced here: PBMCs, sampled on the day of the yellow fever booster vaccination. Every receptor here comes from a man younger than 40 who received the YFV17D yellow fever vaccine. Both conserved end residues are part of each CDR3. The D gene is left open where the match is weak. The listing skips clone size in some rows; elsewhere it reads once, few, many or a size class.

len,j_gene,d_gene,v_gene,abundance,CDR3nt,CDR3aa
15,TRBJ2-5,TRBD2,TRBV6-5,few,TGTGCCAGCAGTTCCCCGGGACTAGCTCAAGAGACCCAGTACTTC,CASSSPGLAQETQYF
14,TRBJ2-1,.,TRBV2,.,TGTGCCAGCAGTCCTCGAGACCAGCGCGATGAGCAGTTCTTC,CASSPRDQRDEQFF
10,TRBJ2-5,.,TRBV6-5,few,TGTGCCACAGGGGAGGAGACCCAGTACTTC,CATGEETQYF
18,TRBJ2-5,TRBD2,TRBV11-2,.,TGTGCCAGCAGCTTATCTCCTTCGAGCGGGATCGGTGTGGAGACCCAGTACTTC,CASSLSPSSGIGVETQYF
16,TRBJ2-3,TRBD2,TRBV28,.,TGTGCCAGCAGTTTACCCCTAGCGGGGAGCACAGATACGCAGTATTTT,CASSLPLAGSTDTQYF
14,TRBJ1-1,.,TRBV20-1,few,TGCAGTGCTAGTGTGGGAACTGGGAACACTGAAGCTTTCTTT,CSASVGTGNTEAFF
14,TRBJ2-5,TRBD2,TRBV15,few,TGTGCCACCAGCATTAGCGGGAACCAAGAGACCCAGTACTTC,CATSISGNQETQYF
16,TRBJ2-5,.,TRBV7-2,.,TGTGCCAGCAGCCCCAGAGGAGGAGCTAACCAAGAGACCCAGTACTTC,CASSPRGGANQETQYF
13,TRBJ1-3,.,TRBV7-2,few,TGTGCCAGCAGTCGGGCGGGTGGAAACACCATATATTTT,CASSRAGGNTIYF
12,TRBJ1-1,.,TRBV5-6,.,TGTGCCAGCAGCTTCCTTGGACAAAGTGCTTTCTTT,CASSFLGQSAFF
13,TRBJ2-1,.,TRBV5-4,many,TGTGCCAGCAGCTTGGCGCGGGCTGATGAGCAGTTCTTC,CASSLARADEQFF
16,TRBJ2-3,.,TRBV24-1,.,TGTGCCACCAGTGACCAAGCCGGTTCCAACACAGATACGCAGTATTTT,CATSDQAGSNTDTQYF
15,TRBJ2-1,.,TRBV19,few,TGTGCCAGTAGTGGCGAAGGGGATTCCTACAATGAGCAGTTCTTC,CASSGEGDSYNEQFF
13,TRBJ2-5,.,TRBV10-3,few,TGTGCCATCAGTGTGGACGGACAAGAGACCCAGTACTTC,CAISVDGQETQYF
12,TRBJ2-7,.,TRBV14,few,TGTGCCAGCAGCCGATTCTCTGGGGAGCAGTACTTC,CASSRFSGEQYF
14,TRBJ1-2,.,TRBV5-1,.,TGCGCCAGCAGCGAGACGGCGTTATCCTATGGCTACACCTTC,CASSETALSYGYTF
16,TRBJ2-2,.,TRBV4-3,few,TGCGCCAGCAGCCAAGGACCCTTGGAGAACACCGGGGAGCTGTTTTTT,CASSQGPLENTGELFF
15,TRBJ2-3,TRBD2,TRBV14,many,TGTGCCAGCAGCCCCAGGCCGTGGGACTACAGTACGCAGTATTTT,CASSPRPWDYSTQYF
12,TRBJ1-6,.,TRBV6-1,.,TGTGCCAGCAGTGAAAGAGATTCACCCCTCCACTTT,CASSERDSPLHF
16,TRBJ2-3,.,TRBV3-1,many,TGTGCCAGCAGCCGGACGGCCGGAGGGCGCACAGATACGCAGTATTTT,CASSRTAGGRTDTQYF
16,TRBJ2-3,TRBD2,TRBV14,once,TGTGCCAGCAGCCCAAACCTAGCGGGAGGGCCATATACGCAGTATTTT,CASSPNLAGGPYTQYF
17,TRBJ2-5,TRBD2,TRBV9,few,TGTGCCAGCAGCGTAGCCTTGGGGGTAGCGGGAGAAGAGACCCAGTACTTC,CASSVALGVAGEETQYF
15,TRBJ2-1,.,TRBV2,.,TGTGCCAGCAGTCGGTCCGGGAGTCCGAACAATGAGCAGTTCTTC,CASSRSGSPNNEQFF
12,TRBJ2-7,.,TRBV27,.,TGTGCCAGCAGCCCTCCCGGTTGGGCGCAGTACTTC,CASSPPGWAQYF
14,TRBJ1-4,TRBD1,TRBV28,few,TGTGCCAGCAGGCTGACAGGGCGGATTGAAAAACTGTTTTTT,CASRLTGRIEKLFF
14,TRBJ2-7,.,TRBV7-6,many,TGTGCCAGCAGCTTATCGGCAGACTCCTACGAGCAGTACTTC,CASSLSADSYEQYF
13,TRBJ2-7,.,TRBV20-1,.,TGCAGTCGGTGGAGGCAGGGAATCTACGAGCAGTACTTC,CSRWRQGIYEQYF
11,TRBJ2-7,.,TRBV27,.,TGTGCCAGCAGTTTTGGGGGGAATCAGTACTTC,CASSFGGNQYF
14,TRBJ2-3,.,TRBV6-5,.,TGTGCCAGCAGTTACGCCGGGAGCGCAGATACGCAGTATTTT,CASSYAGSADTQYF
16,TRBJ2-6,.,TRBV5-5,.,TGTGCCAGCAGCTTTCACGGGGGATCTGGGGCCAACGTCCTGACTTTC,CASSFHGGSGANVLTF
18,TRBJ2-2,TRBD2,TRBV3-1,.,TGTGCCAGCAGCCAAGGGGGAACTAGCGGGAGGAACACCGGGGAGCTGTTTTTT,CASSQGGTSGRNTGELFF
14,TRBJ2-7,.,TRBV20-1,few,TGCAGTGCTAGAAGGCTAGCTGCGTCCTACGAGCAGTACTTC,CSARRLAASYEQYF
12,TRBJ2-7,.,TRBV20-1,.,TGCAGTGCTAGTCGGTCTGCCTACGAGCAGTACTTC,CSASRSAYEQYF
15,TRBJ2-7,.,TRBV10-3,few,TGTGCCATCAGTGACCCGTGGAGGTCCTCCTACGAGCAGTACTTC,CAISDPWRSSYEQYF
12,TRBJ2-1,TRBD2,TRBV6-2/TRBV6-3,.,TGTGCCAGCAGCCTAGCGGGAGTTTTCCGGTTCTTC,CASSLAGVFRFF
14,TRBJ1-3,TRBD1,TRBV5-6,.,TGTGCCAGCAGAAGGACAGGACTAGAAAACACCATATATTTT,CASRRTGLENTIYF
16,TRBJ2-3,.,TRBV5-6,.,TGTGCCAGCCTTAGGGGGGGGACTTACCGCACAGATACGCAGTATTTT,CASLRGGTYRTDTQYF
17,TRBJ2-1,TRBD2,TRBV20-1,many,TGCAGTGCTCCGGGACCGAGGACTAGCGGGGCCTACAATGAGCAGTTCTTC,CSAPGPRTSGAYNEQFF
14,TRBJ2-5,.,TRBV9,.,TGTGCCAGCAGCCCCGATCCTTTCCAAGAGACCCAGTACTTC,CASSPDPFQETQYF
15,TRBJ2-3,TRBD1,TRBV29-1,.,TGCAGCGTAGAAGCTACGGACAGGGCCCCAGATACGCAGTATTTT,CSVEATDRAPDTQYF
15,TRBJ2-7,.,TRBV7-2,few,TGTGCCAGCAGCCTCCTTCTAGGGGGGTCCTACGAGCAGTACTTC,CASSLLLGGSYEQYF
14,TRBJ1-6,.,TRBV2,few,TGTGCCAGCAGTGAAGCGATGGGGAGTTCACCCCTCCACTTT,CASSEAMGSSPLHF
15,TRBJ1-5,TRBD1,TRBV30,few,TGTGCCTGGAGTGAAGGACAGGGAGATAATCAGCCCCAGCATTTT,CAWSEGQGDNQPQHF
17,TRBJ2-1,.,TRBV4-1,.,TGCGCCAGCAGCCAAGATCGTGAAGATAGCTCCTACAATGAGCAGTTCTTC,CASSQDREDSSYNEQFF
14,TRBJ2-3,.,TRBV7-2,few,TGTGCCAGCAGCTTCACAGGTATCGCAGATACGCAGTATTTT,CASSFTGIADTQYF
13,TRBJ2-2,TRBD2,TRBV28,few,TGTGCCAGCAGTCGGGGGAGGGCCGGGGAGCTGTTTTTT,CASSRGRAGELFF
13,TRBJ2-3,.,TRBV5-1,.,TGCGCCAGCAGCTTCCTCAGGACAGATACGCAGTATTTT,CASSFLRTDTQYF
14,TRBJ1-5,.,TRBV5-1,few,TGCGCCAGCAGCGAGGGGACAAGCAATCAGCCCCAGCATTTT,CASSEGTSNQPQHF
15,TRBJ2-3,.,TRBV5-1,many,TGTGCCAGCAGTCCCGGGACTTCTAGCACAGATACGCAGTATTTT,CASSPGTSSTDTQYF